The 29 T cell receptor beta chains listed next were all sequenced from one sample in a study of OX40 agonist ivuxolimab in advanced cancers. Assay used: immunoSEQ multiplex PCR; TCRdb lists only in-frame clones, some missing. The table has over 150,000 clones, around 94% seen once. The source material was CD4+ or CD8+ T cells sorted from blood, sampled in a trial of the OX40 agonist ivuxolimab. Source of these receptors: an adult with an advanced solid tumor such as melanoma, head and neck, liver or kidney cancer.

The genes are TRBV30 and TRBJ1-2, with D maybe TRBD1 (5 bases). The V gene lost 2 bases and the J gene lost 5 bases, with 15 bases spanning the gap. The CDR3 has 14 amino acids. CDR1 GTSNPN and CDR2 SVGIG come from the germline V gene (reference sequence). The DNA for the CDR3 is TGTGCCTGGAGTCCTCCGGGACGGGATTATGGCTACACCTTC. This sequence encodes CAWSPPGRDYGYTF.

CDR3 amino acids: CASSLGLAGSRNEQYF. The CDR3 nucleotides read TGTGCCAGTAGTCTAGGACTAGCGGGGTCCCGCAACGAGCAGTACTTC. The rearrangement uses TRBV19 and TRBJ2-7; 12 bases match TRBD2. The V and J ends lost 5 bases and 5 bases, in that order; junction bases with no gene match: 10. CDR1 is LNHDA and CDR2 is SQIVND in the germline V gene (reference sequence). The CDR3 extends over 16 amino acids. Filled out from reference TRBV19 and TRBJ2-7, the complete variable domain reads DGGITQSPKYLFRKEGQNVTLSCEQNLNHDAMYWYRQDPGQGLRLIYYSQIVNDFQKGDIAEGYSVSREKKESFPLTVTSAQKNPTAFYLCASSLGLAGSRNEQYFGPGTRLTVT.

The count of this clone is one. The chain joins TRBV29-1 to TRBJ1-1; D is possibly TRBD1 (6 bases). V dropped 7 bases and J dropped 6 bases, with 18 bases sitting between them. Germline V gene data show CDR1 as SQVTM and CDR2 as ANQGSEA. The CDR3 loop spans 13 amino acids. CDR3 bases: TGCAGCGCGATAGACAGGTGGGGGGCTGAAGCTTTCTTT. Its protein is CSAIDRWGAEAFF. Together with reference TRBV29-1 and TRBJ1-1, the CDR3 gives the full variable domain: SAVISQKPSRDICQRGTSLTIQCQVDSQVTMMFWYRQQPGQSLTLIATANQGSEATYESGFVIDKFPISRPNLTFSTLTVSNMSPEDSSIYLCSAIDRWGAEAFFGQGTRLTVV.

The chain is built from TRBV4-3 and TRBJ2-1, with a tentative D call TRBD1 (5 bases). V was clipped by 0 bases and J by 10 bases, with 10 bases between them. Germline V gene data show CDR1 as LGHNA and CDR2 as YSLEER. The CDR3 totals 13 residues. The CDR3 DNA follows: TGCGCCAGCAGCCAAGATAGGGCAGGGGAGCAGTTCTTC. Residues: CASSQDRAGEQFF.

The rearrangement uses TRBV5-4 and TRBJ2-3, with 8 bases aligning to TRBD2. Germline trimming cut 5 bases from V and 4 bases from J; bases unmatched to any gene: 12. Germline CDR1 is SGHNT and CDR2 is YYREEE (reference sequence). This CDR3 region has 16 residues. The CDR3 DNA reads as TGTGCCAGCAGTAACCGGGGGGGCCGGGCTCCAGATACGCAGTATTTT. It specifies CASSNRGGRAPDTQYF.

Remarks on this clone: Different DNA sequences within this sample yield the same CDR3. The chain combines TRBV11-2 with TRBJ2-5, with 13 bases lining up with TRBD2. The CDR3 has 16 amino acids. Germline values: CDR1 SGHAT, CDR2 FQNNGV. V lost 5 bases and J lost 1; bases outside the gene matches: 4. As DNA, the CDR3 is TGTGCCAGCAGCCCTAGACTAGCGGGGGGCCAAGAGACCCAGTACTTC. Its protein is CASSPRLAGGQETQYF. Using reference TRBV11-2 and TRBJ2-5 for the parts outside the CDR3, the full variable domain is EAGVAQSPRYKIIEKRQSVAFWCNPISGHATLYWYQQILGQGPKLLIQFQNNGVVDDSQLPKDRFSAERLKGVDSTLKIQPAKLEDSAVYLCASSPRLAGGQETQYFGPGTRLLVL.

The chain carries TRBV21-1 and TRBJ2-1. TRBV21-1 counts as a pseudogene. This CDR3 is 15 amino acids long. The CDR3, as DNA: TGTGCCAGCAGCAAAGGAGGGGCGCGAGATAATGAGCAGTTCTTC. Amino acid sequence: CASSKGGARDNEQFF.

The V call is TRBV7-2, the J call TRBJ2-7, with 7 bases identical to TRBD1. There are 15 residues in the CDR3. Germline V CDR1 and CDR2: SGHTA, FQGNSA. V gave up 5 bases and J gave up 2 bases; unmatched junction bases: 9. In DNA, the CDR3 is TGTGCCAGCAGCGCTACAGGGGCCCGTACCTACGAGCAGTACTTC. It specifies CASSATGARTYEQYF.

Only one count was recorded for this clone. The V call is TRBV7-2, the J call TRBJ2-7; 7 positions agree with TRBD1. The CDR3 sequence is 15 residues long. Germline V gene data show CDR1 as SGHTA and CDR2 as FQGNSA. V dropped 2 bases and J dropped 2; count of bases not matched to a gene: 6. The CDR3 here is CASSLTGTEAYEQYF. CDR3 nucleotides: TGTGCCAGCAGCTTAACCGGGACAGAGGCCTACGAGCAGTACTTC.

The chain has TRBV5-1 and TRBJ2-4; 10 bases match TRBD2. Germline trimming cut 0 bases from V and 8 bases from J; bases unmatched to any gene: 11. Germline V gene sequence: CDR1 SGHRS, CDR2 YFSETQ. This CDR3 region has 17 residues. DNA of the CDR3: TGCGCCAGCAGCTTGGGATCCCCACTAGCGGGAAGGTACATTCAGTACTTC. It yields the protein CASSLGSPLAGRYIQYF.

The CDR3 loop reads CASSSYGYTF. The CDR3 coding sequence is TGTGCCAGCAGTAGCTATGGCTACACCTTC. This chain connects TRBV28 to TRBJ1-2; D remains ambiguous. CDR1 and CDR2 from the germline V gene are MDHEN and SYDVKM. Trimming removed 5 bases from V and 4 bases from J, with 2 bases in between. The CDR3 loop spans 10 amino acids.

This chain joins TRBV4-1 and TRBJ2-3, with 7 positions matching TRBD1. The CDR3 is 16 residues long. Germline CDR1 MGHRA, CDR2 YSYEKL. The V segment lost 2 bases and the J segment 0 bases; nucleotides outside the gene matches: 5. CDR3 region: CASSQRGRASTDTQYF. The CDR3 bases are TGCGCCAGCAGCCAAAGGGGGCGGGCTAGCACAGATACGCAGTATTTT.

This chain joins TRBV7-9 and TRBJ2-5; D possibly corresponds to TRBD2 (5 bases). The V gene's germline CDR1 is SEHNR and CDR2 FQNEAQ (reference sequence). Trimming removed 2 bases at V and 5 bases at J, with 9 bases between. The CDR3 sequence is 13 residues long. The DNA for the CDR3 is TGTGCCAGCAGCTTAAGAAGAGGGGAGACCCAGTACTTC. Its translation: CASSLRRGETQYF. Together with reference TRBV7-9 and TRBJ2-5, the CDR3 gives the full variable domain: DTGVSQNPRHKITKRGQNVTFRCDPISEHNRLYWYRQTLGQGPEFLTYFQNEAQLEKSRLLSDRFSAERPKGSFSTLEIQRTEQGDSAMYLCASSLRRGETQYFGPGTRLLVL.

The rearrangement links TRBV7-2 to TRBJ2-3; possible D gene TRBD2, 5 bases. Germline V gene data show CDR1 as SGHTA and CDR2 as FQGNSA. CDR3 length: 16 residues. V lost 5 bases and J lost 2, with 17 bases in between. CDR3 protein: CASSPGQRRYTDTQYF. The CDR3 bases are TGTGCCAGCAGCCCGGGCCAACGGAGGTACACAGATACGCAGTATTTT. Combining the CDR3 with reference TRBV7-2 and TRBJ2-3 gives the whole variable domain GAGVSQSPSNKVTEKGKDVELRCDPISGHTALYWYRQSLGQGLEFLIYFQGNSAPDKSGLPSDRFSAERTGGSVSTLTIQRTQQEDSAVYLCASSPGQRRYTDTQYFGPGTRLTVL.

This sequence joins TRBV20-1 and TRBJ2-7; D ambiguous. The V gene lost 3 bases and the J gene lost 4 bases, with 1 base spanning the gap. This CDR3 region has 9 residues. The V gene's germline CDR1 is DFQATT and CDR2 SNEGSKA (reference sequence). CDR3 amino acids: CSASYEQYF. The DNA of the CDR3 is TGCAGTGCTAGTTACGAGCAGTACTTC.

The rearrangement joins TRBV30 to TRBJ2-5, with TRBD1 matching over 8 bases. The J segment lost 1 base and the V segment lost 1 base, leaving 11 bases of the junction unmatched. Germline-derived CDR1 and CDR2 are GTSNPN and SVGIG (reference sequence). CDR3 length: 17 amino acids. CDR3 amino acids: CAWSALRTGIFQETQYF. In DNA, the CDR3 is TGTGCCTGGAGTGCCTTACGGACAGGGATCTTCCAAGAGACCCAGTACTTC.

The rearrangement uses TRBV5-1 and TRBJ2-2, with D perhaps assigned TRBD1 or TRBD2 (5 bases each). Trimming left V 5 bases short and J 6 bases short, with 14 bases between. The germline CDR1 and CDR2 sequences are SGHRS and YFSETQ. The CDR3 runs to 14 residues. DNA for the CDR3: TGCGCCAGCAGGACACGGGACGGTTCCGGGGAGCTGTTTTTT. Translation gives CASRTRDGSGELFF.

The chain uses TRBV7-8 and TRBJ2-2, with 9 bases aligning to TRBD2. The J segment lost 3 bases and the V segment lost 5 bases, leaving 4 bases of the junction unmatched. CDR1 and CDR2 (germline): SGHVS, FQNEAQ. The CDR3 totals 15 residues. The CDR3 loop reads CASSLSGGYTGELFF. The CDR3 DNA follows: TGTGCCAGCAGCCTTAGCGGGGGCTACACCGGGGAGCTGTTTTTT.

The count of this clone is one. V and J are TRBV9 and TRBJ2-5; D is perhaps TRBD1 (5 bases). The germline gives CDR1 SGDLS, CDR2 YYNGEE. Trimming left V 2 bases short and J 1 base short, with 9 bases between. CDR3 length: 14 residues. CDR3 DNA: TGTGCCAGCAGCGTCGGACATGGCCAAGAGACCCAGTACTTC. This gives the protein CASSVGHGQETQYF.

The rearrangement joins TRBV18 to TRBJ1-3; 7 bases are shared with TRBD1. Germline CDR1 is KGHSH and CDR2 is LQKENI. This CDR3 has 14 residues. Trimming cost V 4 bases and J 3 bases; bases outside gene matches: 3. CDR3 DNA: TGTGCCAGCTCACAAGGACAGGTTGGAAACACCATATATTTT. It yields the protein CASSQGQVGNTIYF.

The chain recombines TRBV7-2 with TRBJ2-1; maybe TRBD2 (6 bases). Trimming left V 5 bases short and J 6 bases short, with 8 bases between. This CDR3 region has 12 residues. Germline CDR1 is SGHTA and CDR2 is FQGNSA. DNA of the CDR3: TGTGCCAGCAGCCGGGACTCCAATGAGCAGTTCTTC. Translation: CASSRDSNEQFF.

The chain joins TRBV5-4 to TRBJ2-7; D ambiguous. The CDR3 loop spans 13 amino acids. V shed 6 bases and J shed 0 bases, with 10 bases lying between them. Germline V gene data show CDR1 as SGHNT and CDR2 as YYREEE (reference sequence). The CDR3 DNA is TGTGCCAGCACCCGAGACTTCTCCTACGAGCAGTACTTC. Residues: CASTRDFSYEQYF.

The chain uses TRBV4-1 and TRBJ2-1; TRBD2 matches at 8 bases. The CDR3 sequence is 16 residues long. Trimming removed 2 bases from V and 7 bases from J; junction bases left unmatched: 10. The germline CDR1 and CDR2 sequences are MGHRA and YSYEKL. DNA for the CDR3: TGCGCCAGCAGCCAATTCCGGGGGGGGGCGCGTAATGAGCAGTTCTTC. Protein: CASSQFRGGARNEQFF.

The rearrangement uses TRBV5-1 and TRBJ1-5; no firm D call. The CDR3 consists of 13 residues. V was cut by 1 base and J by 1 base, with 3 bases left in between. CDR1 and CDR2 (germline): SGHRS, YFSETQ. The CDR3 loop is CASSLSSNQPQHF. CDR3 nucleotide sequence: TGCGCCAGCAGCTTGAGCAGCAATCAGCCCCAGCATTTT.

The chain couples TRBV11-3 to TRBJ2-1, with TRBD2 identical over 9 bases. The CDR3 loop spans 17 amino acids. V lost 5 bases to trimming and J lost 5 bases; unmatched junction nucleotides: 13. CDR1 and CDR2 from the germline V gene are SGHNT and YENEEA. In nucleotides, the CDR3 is TGTGCCAGCAGCCCATCAGCGGGAGGACCCCATGACAATGAGCAGTTCTTC. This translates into CASSPSAGGPHDNEQFF. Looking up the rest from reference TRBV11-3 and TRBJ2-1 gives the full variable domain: EAGVVQSPRYKIIEKKQPVAFWCNPISGHNTLYWYLQNLGQGPELLIRYENEEAVDDSQLPKDRFSAERLKGVDSTLKIQPAELGDSAVYLCASSPSAGGPHDNEQFFGPGTRLTVL.

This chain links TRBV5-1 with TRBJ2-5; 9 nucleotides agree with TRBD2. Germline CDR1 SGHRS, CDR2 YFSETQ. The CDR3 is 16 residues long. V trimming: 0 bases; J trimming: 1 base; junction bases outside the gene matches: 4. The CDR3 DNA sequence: TGCGCCAGCAGCTTGGCCGTAGCGGGGGCCCAAGAGACCCAGTACTTC. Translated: CASSLAVAGAQETQYF.

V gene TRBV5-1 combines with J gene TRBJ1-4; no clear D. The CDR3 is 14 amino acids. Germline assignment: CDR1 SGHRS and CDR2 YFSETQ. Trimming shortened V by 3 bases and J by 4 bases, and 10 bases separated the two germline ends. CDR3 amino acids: CASSSRAGNEKLFF. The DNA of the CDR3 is TGCGCCAGCAGCTCTAGGGCCGGTAATGAAAAACTGTTTTTT.

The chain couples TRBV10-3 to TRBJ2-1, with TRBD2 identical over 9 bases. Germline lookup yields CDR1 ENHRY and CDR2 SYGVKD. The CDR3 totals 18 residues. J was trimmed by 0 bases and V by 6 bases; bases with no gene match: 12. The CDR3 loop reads CAISPRGISGSSYNEQFF. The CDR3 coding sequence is TGTGCCATCAGCCCGAGGGGGATTAGCGGGAGCTCCTACAATGAGCAGTTCTTC.

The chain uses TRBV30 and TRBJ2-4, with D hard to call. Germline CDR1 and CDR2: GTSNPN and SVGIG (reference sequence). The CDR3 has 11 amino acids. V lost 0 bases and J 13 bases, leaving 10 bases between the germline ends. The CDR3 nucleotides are TGTGCCTGGAGTGTATCGGACGACCAGTACTTC. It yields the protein CAWSVSDDQYF.